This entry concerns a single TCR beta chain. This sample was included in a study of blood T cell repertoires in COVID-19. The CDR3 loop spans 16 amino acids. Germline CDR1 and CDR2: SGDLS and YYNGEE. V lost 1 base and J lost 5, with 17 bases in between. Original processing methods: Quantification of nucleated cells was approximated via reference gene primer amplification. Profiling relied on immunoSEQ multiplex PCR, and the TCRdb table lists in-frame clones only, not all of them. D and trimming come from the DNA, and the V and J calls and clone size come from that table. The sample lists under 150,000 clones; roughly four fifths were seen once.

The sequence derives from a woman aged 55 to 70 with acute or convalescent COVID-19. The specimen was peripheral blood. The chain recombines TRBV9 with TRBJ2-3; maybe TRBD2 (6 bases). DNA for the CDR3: TGTGCCAGCAGCGTAAGGTCGGGGGATCAAGGAGATACGCAGTATTTT. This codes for CASSVRSGDQGDTQYF.